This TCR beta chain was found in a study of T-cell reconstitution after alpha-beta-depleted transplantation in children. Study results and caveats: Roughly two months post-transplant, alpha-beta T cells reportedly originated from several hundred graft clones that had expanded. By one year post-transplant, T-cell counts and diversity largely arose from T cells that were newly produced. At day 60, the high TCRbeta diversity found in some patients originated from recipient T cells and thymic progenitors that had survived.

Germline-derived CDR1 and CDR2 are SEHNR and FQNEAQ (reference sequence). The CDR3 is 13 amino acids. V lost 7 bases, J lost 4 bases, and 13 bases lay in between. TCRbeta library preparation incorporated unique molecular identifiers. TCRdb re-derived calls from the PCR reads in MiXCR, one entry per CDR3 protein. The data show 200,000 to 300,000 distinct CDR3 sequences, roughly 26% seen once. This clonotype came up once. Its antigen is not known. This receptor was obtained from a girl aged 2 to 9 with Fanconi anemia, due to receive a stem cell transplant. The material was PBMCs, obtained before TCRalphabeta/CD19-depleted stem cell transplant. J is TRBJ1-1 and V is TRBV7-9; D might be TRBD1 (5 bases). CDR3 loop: CASMSGAGTEAFF. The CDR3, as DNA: TGTGCCAGCATGTCCGGGGCTGGCACTGAAGCTTTCTTT.